Given below is one T cell receptor beta chain in context. What it recognizes is unknown. This sample is drawn from a study of CD8+ T cells in alopecia areata. Study results and caveats: For lesional scalp, especially alopecia totalis/universalis, clonality was higher than in normal scalp.

This CDR3 has 12 amino acids. V lost 4 bases and J lost 2, with 5 bases in between. In germline, CDR1 is SGHNT, CDR2 YYREEE (reference sequence). RNA extraction and reverse transcription yielded cDNA as sequencing template. The repertoire was sequenced with immunoSEQ multiplex PCR; TCRdb's copy has only in-frame clones and lacks some. Of hundreds of thousands of clones in the sample, 50% to 60% are singletons; the top ten hold under 0.5%. The sequenced sample was CD4+ T cells sorted from blood, obtained at week 0. The chain recombines TRBV5-4 with TRBJ2-3; D unclear. The source is a human donor with alopecia areata. CDR3 loop: CASSPNTDTQYF. The CDR3 nucleotides are TGTGCCAGCAGCCCAAACACAGATACGCAGTATTTT.